This TCR beta chain originates from a study of cytomegalovirus exposure and HLA in healthy donors (dated by TCRdb to 2016 to 2017). For the study in its entirety: An earlier analysis of some 500 of the donors reported more than 250 Gb of sequence data and around 110 million unique TCR beta sequences from approximately 180 million T cells. To predict cytomegalovirus infection status, the study brought together high-throughput TCR immunosequencing, statistical association of individual TCRs with disease status, and machine learning. Donor age, sex, ethnicity and CMV serostatus were compiled alongside the repertoire data. A later genetic analysis took genome-wide SNP genotypes for about three fifths of the 666 donors and used that subset as a discovery cohort. An earlier analysis of approximately 580 of the donors used high-throughput TCR beta sequencing to judge whether each TCR beta V gene segment behaved as functional or pseudogenic. Because of strong linkage in the cohort, roughly five DR-DQ haplotypes were treated as single units for association and clustering. The number of donors typed differed by locus, with about 629-630 for A, B, C, DRB1 and DQB1, roughly 520 for DQA1, 600 to 610 for DPA1, and under 490 for DPB1. The aim of the study was to test whether cataloging public T cell receptors could identify signatures of past pathogen exposure. Class I and class II HLA loci were covered by the typing at four-digit resolution. In a later analysis, previously published TCR beta repertoires from 600 to 850 donors were re-analyzed and high-resolution HLA genotyping was added so that TCR occurrence patterns could be studied. Rather than using new phenotypic data, the later analysis identified candidate immune exposures from TCR beta sequences and from how often those sequences occurred across donors. The genetic ancestry cluster associated with self-reported Caucasian donors included over 80% of the 398 genotyped donors. Approximately 300 gigabases of sequencing data and approximately 91 million unique TCR sequences made up an early release that covered over 550 HLA-typed donors. Along with the approximately 700-subject first cohort, a separate validation cohort of about 110 different subjects was used. Among roughly 400 genotyped donors of the cohort, an average of about 220,000 unique TCR beta nucleotide sequences was sequenced per donor, of which 15% to 20% were non-productive. The T cell repertoires of 666 subjects were profiled by immunosequencing and related to cytomegalovirus serostatus. Every repertoire in the discovery cohort had been generated on one and the same sequencing platform.

Library creation used the immunoSEQ multiplex PCR assay. The multiplex PCR relied on a mix of 60 forward primers for TCR Vbeta segments and 13 reverse primers for TCR Jbeta segments. A multiplex PCR assay on genomic DNA amplified the CDR3 region of rearranged TCR beta genes. Amplified TCR beta libraries were sequenced as 87-base-pair reads on the Illumina HiSeq System. Per the source publication's procedure: A later analysis tallied around 82 million unique TCR beta chains across the 660 or so repertoires, and around 12 million of those chains were shared by two or more donors. To remove PCR and sequencing errors, raw reads were error-corrected and collapsed into unique sequences using a nearest-neighbor algorithm that merged closely related sequences. Alignment of CDR3 sequences to IMGT reference sequences was used to assign V, D and J gene segments. For a sequence to be retained, at least a six-nucleotide match to both a V gene segment and a J gene segment was required. Rearrangements were called productive when the CDR3 lacked stop codons and stayed in frame with V and J; all others were non-productive. Following IMGT convention, CDR3 was defined as the stretch from the second conserved V-encoded cysteine to the conserved J-encoded phenylalanine. The earlier analysis of more than 450 of the donors excluded sequences that lacked an unambiguous match to a single V gene segment. An earlier analysis of several hundred of the donors classified V segments as functional when productive rearrangements were above 56.7% and as segregating when the standard deviation between donors was above 5%. A statistical classification framework was built for diagnosing cytomegalovirus status from the catalog of TCR beta chain sequences. In a later analysis, TCR nucleotide sequences were compared against IMGT/GENE-DB human TR gene sequences so that V and J genes could be assigned. A later analysis assigned CDR3 sequences and most-parsimonious VDJ recombination scenarios with the TCRdist pipeline. In a later analysis, every TCR beta chain was defined by the combination of its CDR3 amino acid sequence and its V-gene family, and reads without a unique V-gene family were dropped. A later analysis removed roughly 590 highly shared, low-generation-probability nucleotide sequences to deal with suspected cross-contamination and a sequencing artifact. In a later analysis, a clonal expansion index was calculated for each public chain from normalized within-repertoire ranks of inferred template counts. In a later analysis, generation probabilities were computed with a VDJ recombination model fitted to out-of-frame rearrangements, and the resulting probabilities were checked against IGoR. In a later analysis, hypergeometric tests were used to score TCR-TCR, TCR-HLA and TCR-CMV co-occurrence, with a repertoire-size bias correction applied to TCR pairs. To estimate false discovery rates, a later analysis permuted the HLA or CMV assignments 20 times. In a later analysis, co-occurring TCRs were grouped using DBSCAN, with TCRdist sequence similarity added in when clustering inside HLA-allele-positive subsets. Repertoires with fewer than 30,000 or more than 120,000 public chains were left out of co-occurrence clustering, as were a handful of repertoires with anomalous nucleotide sharing. Imported from immuneACCESS, the table was reduced by TCRdb to in-frame sequences with V and J called. These copies leave out some clones; in studies compared against another copy, an unresolved V gene accounts for under half, and the cause of the remainder is not known. V and J calls and clone size come straight from that table; D and trimming were deduced from the DNA. This sample lists 180,000 or so clones; nearly 80% were detected once. The biggest ten clones account for 2.5% to 3% of the sample.

In total, approximately 610 healthy bone marrow donors made up the cohort. Cohort members were all nominally healthy when sampled, although unrecorded immune exposures were likely present. The donor was CMV seronegative and was included in the group of under 450 seronegative cohort members. A peripheral blood sample was collected from each donor, and TCR beta sequencing was performed on peripheral blood mononuclear cells. The Qiagen DNeasy Blood Extraction Kit was used to extract genomic DNA from the blood cell samples. Taken from cysteine to phenylalanine, the CDR3 has 13 residues. Just CDR3 DNA is preserved here, 39 bases in frame from base 1. The germline V gene gives CDR1 as MNHNS and CDR2 as SASEGT. Trimming leaves V shorter by 5 bases and J shorter by 8 bases, with the junction holding 8 bases beyond the gene matches. This clone was picked up one time. Its specific antigen is unknown. It has no much larger one-base neighbor in the sample; base qualities were not kept.

The investigation overall reported the following: While some public TCRs were present in many individuals, most TCR sequences turned up only very rarely across donors. A further reported finding was that TCR beta sequences accurately predicted the HLA-A and HLA-B alleles for most subjects in the first cohort. Compared with equally common non-associated chains, HLA-associated TCR beta chains in a later analysis were more clonally expanded and had lower generation probabilities. The classifier was reported to diagnose cytomegalovirus status with high specificity and sensitivity in both the original and validation cohorts. Only TCR beta chains were sequenced in this cohort, and the absence of alpha or paired-chain data limited detectable features. Because HLA typing was unavailable for some donors at each locus, only the typed subset was used in association tests. The sequencing pipeline was judged likely to have produced a cluster of highly shared sequence variants as a technical artifact. Linkage disequilibrium might explain the correlated functional status among segregating V segments, but an unknown experimental factor could not be excluded. According to the authors, the approach could potentially be generalized to other disease states and immunological phenotypes. Several of the top co-occurrence clusters appeared to be linked to parvovirus B19, influenza, CMV and Epstein-Barr virus, according to a later analysis. Specific HLA alleles were associated with 15,000 to 20,000 TCR beta sequences at a false discovery rate of 0.05 in a later analysis. The only immune exposure information available for the cohort was CMV serostatus. The study listed 164 TCR beta chains as associated with cytomegalovirus. V-gene and J-gene trimming of TCR beta chains was associated with a missense DCLRE1C variant in a later genetic analysis, and the association was replicated in an independent cohort. In vitro tests confirmed that a few of the cytomegalovirus-associated TCR beta chains recognize cytomegalovirus antigens. Assigning TCR associations to individual alleles was difficult when HLA alleles, especially DR and DQ, strongly co-occurred. In an earlier analysis of fewer than 700 of the donors, most TCR beta V segments appeared in productive rearrangements about 90% or about 30% of the time, broadly matching IMGT annotations. According to a later genetic analysis, donors in an Asian-associated ancestry cluster had fewer N-insertions in productive TCRs than the roughly 660-donor mean. Because the 87-base-pair reads could not distinguish some IMGT-functional V segments, including TRBV6-2 and TRBV6-3, those segments were excluded. In a later analysis, TCR association rates were found to vary across HLA loci, with the most associated TCRs seen for DRB1 alleles and the fewest for HLA-C alleles. Because counts were too low, about 18 rarely observed V segments, including chromosome 9 orphons, were excluded from the earlier analysis of around 590 of the donors. The presence/absence analyses assumed that sequencing depth was roughly uniform across donors, and that assumption may not be true. A later analysis found that most CMV-associated TCR beta chains appeared HLA-restricted, with HLA associations seemingly driven largely by CMV exposure.

This TCR came from a female donor in good health and CMV-seronegative. This chain is built from TRBV6-1 and TRBJ1-1; 7 junctional bases match TRBD1. Material for sequencing was PBMCs. In nucleotide form, the sequence is TGTGCCAGCAGTTCCAGGGGGGTTGGAGAAGCTTTCTTT. Translated, it gives CASSSRGVGEAFF.